The 11 T cell receptor beta chains reported below all come from one sample, sequenced in a study of T cells in Graves' hyperthyroidism and ophthalmopathy. Authors of the study amplified TCR beta CDR3 regions from RNA transcripts. Primed by the HTBI set, a first-round RT-PCR was run on the TCR CDR3. TCRdb ran MiXCR on the multiplex PCR reads and lists one entry per CDR3 protein. The sample includes about 690,000 distinct CDR3 sequences, 17% seen only once; the top ten take roughly a sixth. The source material was blood. The source is a man aged 50 to 60 with Graves' hyperthyroidism.

In this sample, this clonotype turned up many times. V is TRBV29-1 and J is TRBJ2-5; tentatively, D is TRBD1 or TRBD2 (5 bases each). This CDR3 spans 12 amino acids. Germline values: CDR1 SQVTM, CDR2 ANQGSEA. V was clipped by 4 bases and J by 2 bases, with 8 bases between them. The CDR3 nucleotides read TGCAGCGTTGGGGACGGGCAAGAGACCCAGTACTTC. This sequence encodes CSVGDGQETQYF.

The V call is TRBV30, the J call TRBJ2-1, with TRBD2 identical over 9 bases. Germline V gene sequence: CDR1 GTSNPN, CDR2 SVGIG (reference sequence). The length of the CDR3 is 14 residues. V dropped 5 bases and J dropped 11; count of bases not matched to a gene: 13. CDR3 in amino acids: CAWGPRVAGVKQFF. CDR3 in DNA: TGTGCCTGGGGTCCTAGAGTAGCGGGAGTGAAGCAGTTCTTC.

This clonotype was found many times. The J gene is TRBJ2-7, the V gene TRBV6-1, with D perhaps TRBD2 (7 bases). Germline values: CDR1 MNHNS, CDR2 SASEGT. This CDR3 has 17 residues. Trimming removed 5 bases from V and 7 bases from J, with 27 bases in between. CDR3 loop: CASSRDTGSGWFYEQYF. For the CDR3, the DNA is TGTGCCAGCAGTCGGGACACGGGTAGCGGGTGGTTTTATGAGCAGTACTTC.

This clonotype has just a few counts. V is TRBV11-3 and J is TRBJ2-1; perhaps D is TRBD1 or TRBD2 (5 bases each). Germline loops: CDR1 SGHNT, CDR2 YENEEA. The CDR3 length is 16 residues. Trimming removed 7 bases from V and 0 bases from J, with 16 bases in between. For the CDR3, the DNA is TGTGCCAGCACCACTTCGGGGCCGAGCTCCTACAATGAGCAGTTCTTC. This translates into CASTTSGPSSYNEQFF.

The genes are TRBV2 and TRBJ2-1; TRBD1 aligns across 11 bases. The junction had 13 bases not matched to a gene; V was cut back by 8 bases and J by 7 bases. Germline V lookup: CDR1 SNHLY, CDR2 FYNNEI. CDR3 length: 16 amino acids. The chain's CDR3 is CASSTRTGGFENEQFF. The CDR3 DNA follows: TGTGCCAGCTCGACTAGGACAGGGGGCTTCGAAAATGAGCAGTTCTTC.

This clonotype was recorded a few times. This chain links TRBV19 with TRBJ1-1; D possibly corresponds to TRBD1 (5 bases). The V end lost 4 bases, the J end lost 1 base, and 13 bases lay between the germline ends. The CDR3 spans 15 residues. The germline V gene has CDR1 LNHDA and CDR2 SQIVND (reference sequence). The CDR3 bases are TGTGCCAGTAGTACCCATTCGACAGAGAACACTGAAGCTTTCTTT. Its protein is CASSTHSTENTEAFF.

This clonotype has at least ten counts. The chain recombines TRBV7-3 with TRBJ2-3; 7 bases are shared with TRBD1. The germline gives CDR1 SGHTA, CDR2 FQGTGA. Germline trimming cut 7 bases from V and 4 bases from J; bases unmatched to any gene: 5. The length of the CDR3 is 13 residues. The CDR3 region is CASNRGVADTQYF. In DNA, the CDR3 is TGTGCCAGCAACAGGGGAGTTGCAGATACGCAGTATTTT.

This clonotype has only a few counts. This chain joins TRBV20-1 and TRBJ1-2; D is undetermined. The CDR3 contains 14 residues. The germline V gene encodes CDR1 DFQATT and CDR2 SNEGSKA (reference sequence). The V gene lost 0 bases and the J gene lost 4 bases, with 12 bases spanning the gap. The CDR3 coding sequence is TGCAGTGCTAGAGATCCGCGAGGATCCTATGGCTACACCTTC. It yields the protein CSARDPRGSYGYTF.

The gene calls are TRBV24-1 and TRBJ2-3, with 7 nucleotides matching TRBD1. J gave up 1 base and V 7 bases, and 7 bases lay outside the gene matches. Germline assignment: CDR1 KGHDR and CDR2 SFDVKD. The CDR3 is 15 amino acids. CDR3 DNA: TGTGCCACCAGCCACAGGGGAAGAGGCACAGATACGCAGTATTTT. Translated: CATSHRGRGTDTQYF.

CDR3 region: CASSPDRGFNTGELFF. The DNA of the CDR3 is TGCGCCAGCAGCCCAGACAGGGGGTTTAATACCGGGGAGCTGTTTTTT. The genes are TRBV4-1 and TRBJ2-2, with 9 positions matching TRBD1. Germline trimming cut 4 bases from V and 5 bases from J; bases unmatched to any gene: 8. Germline V gene sequence: CDR1 MGHRA, CDR2 YSYEKL. The length of the CDR3 is 16 residues.

The gene calls are TRBV7-9 and TRBJ2-1, with 7 nucleotides matching TRBD2. Germline assignment: CDR1 SEHNR and CDR2 FQNEAQ (reference sequence). The CDR3 is made up of 14 amino acids. The J segment lost 3 bases and the V segment lost 10 bases, leaving 9 bases of the junction unmatched. The CDR3 region is CATVGLADYNEQFF. DNA of the CDR3: TGTGCCACCGTGGGGCTAGCGGACTACAATGAGCAGTTCTTC.